This T cell receptor (beta chain) emerged from a study of blood T cell repertoires in COVID-19. Trimming shortened V by 6 bases and J by 7 bases, and 6 bases separated the two germline ends. CDR3 size: 11 residues. Sequencing was performed with immunoSEQ multiplex PCR; in TCRdb, only in-frame clones are kept and a portion is missing. Of about 360,000 clones listed, more than 70% were seen once; the top ten hold 1% to 1.5%. The receptor was derived from a man under 40 who had recovered from COVID-19. This chain connects TRBV12-3 or TRBV12-4 to TRBJ1-4; D is unresolved. The specimen was PBMCs or T cells enriched from blood (not recorded which). The CDR3: CASSRGEKLFF. For the CDR3, the DNA is TGTGCCAGCAGCCGCGGTGAAAAACTGTTTTTT.